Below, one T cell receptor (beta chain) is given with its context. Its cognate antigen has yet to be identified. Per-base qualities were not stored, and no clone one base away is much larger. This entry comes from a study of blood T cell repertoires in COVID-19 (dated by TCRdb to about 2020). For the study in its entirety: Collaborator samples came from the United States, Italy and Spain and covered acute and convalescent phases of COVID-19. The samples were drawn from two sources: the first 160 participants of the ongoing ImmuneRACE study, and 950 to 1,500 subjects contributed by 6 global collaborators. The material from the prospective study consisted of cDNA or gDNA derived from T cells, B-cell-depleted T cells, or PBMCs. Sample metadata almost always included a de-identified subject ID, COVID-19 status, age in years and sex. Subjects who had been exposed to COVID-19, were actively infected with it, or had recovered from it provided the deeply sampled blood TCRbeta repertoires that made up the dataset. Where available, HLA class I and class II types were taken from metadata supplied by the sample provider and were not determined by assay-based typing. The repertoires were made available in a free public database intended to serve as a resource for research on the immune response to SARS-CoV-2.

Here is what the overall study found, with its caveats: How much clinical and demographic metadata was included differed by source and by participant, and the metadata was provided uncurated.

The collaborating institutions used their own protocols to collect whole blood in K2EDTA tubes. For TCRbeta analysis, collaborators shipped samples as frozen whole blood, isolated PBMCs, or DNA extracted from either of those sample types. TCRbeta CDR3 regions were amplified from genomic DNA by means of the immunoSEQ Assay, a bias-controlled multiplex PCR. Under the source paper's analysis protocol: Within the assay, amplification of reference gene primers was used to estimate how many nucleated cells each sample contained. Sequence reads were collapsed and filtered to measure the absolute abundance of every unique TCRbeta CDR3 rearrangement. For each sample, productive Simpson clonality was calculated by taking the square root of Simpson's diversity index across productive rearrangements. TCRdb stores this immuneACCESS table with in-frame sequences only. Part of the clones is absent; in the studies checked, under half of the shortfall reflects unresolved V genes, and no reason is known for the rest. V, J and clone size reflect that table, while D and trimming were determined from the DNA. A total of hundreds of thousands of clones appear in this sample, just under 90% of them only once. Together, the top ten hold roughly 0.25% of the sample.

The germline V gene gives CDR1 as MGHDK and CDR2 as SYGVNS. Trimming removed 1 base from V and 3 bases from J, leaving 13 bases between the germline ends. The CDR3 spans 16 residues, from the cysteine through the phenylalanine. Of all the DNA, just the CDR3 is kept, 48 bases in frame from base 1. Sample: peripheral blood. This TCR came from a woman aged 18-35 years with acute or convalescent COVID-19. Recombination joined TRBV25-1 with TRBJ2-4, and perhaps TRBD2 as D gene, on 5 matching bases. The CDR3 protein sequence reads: CASSESGRRGKNIQYF. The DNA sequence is TGTGCCAGCAGTGAATCCGGTCGCCGGGGCAAAAACATTCAGTACTTC.